This T cell receptor (beta chain) was sequenced during a study of cytomegalovirus exposure and HLA in healthy donors. Overall study findings and caveats: In vitro checks showed that a few CMV-associated chains really do target CMV antigens. What was likely a sequencing artifact was a cluster of highly shared sequence variants.

PCR amplification relied on 60 Vbeta primers (plus 13 Jbeta primers). Clones were sequenced by immunoSEQ multiplex PCR, and TCRdb holds only the in-frame ones, with some missing. The sample shows some 120,000 clones, around a tenth of them seen only once. As concerns this clone: Its specificity is unknown.

What was sequenced was PBMCs. This clonotype was obtained from a young man in good health and CMV-seronegative.

The CDR3 loop reads CASSLRQFPDTQYF. CDR3 DNA: TGTGCCAGCAGCCTCCGACAGTTCCCAGATACGCAGTATTTT. The chain is built from TRBV7-2 and TRBJ2-3, with a possible D match to TRBD1 (5 bases). V was pared by 5 bases and J by 4 bases, with 13 bases between. The V gene's germline CDR1 is SGHTA and CDR2 FQGNSA. The CDR3 is 14 amino acids.